The entry below describes one TCR beta chain. Its binding antigen is unknown. Base qualities are not at hand, and no much larger clone is one base apart. The record originates from a study of shared clonotypes between healthy human individuals (dated by TCRdb to the early 2020s). Concerning the study at large: Two women and a few men aged 18 to 49 years were included in the cohort. Per donor, three plates each were used for CD4 naive and CD4 memory, two for CD8 naive, and one for CD8 memory. To estimate repertoire size and how much clonotypes are shared between individuals, the study performed deep sequencing of blood TCR repertoires from 4 to 6 healthy adults. To increase sequencing depth and limit assay-specific biases, different laboratories used diverse techniques to prepare libraries and sequence TCR repertoires. Between about 0.85 and 9.5 billion PBMCs per donor were obtained by leukapheresis.

General study outcomes and caveats: The small number of donors limited the genetic and exposure-history diversity represented. Across four donors, about 5.2% of naive CD4, over 3% of naive CD8, roughly 2.3% of memory CD4, and about 0.4% of memory CD8 clonotypes were shared. Sampling was restricted to blood, and TCR repertoires in tissues likely differ from the TCR repertoires found in blood. Compared with non-shared clonotypes, clonotypes shared by all four sorted-subset donors had higher generation probabilities. Naive subsets generally had larger estimated clonotype richness than memory subsets did. Even with the large sequencing depth, rarefaction of the sorted-subset datasets indicated that sequencing was incomplete. Pairwise subsampling led to the expectation that sequencing depth would affect the degree of clonotype sharing among donors.

The germline V gene (reference sequence) gives CDR1 as PRHDT and CDR2 as FYEKMQ. Including cysteine and phenylalanine, the CDR3 has 15 amino acids. Solely the CDR3 DNA is kept, with 45 bases framed from the first base. V loses 5 bases, J loses 0 bases, and the germline ends lie 12 bases apart. TCR CDR3 regions were amplified from genomic DNA by multiplex PCR using the deep immunoSEQ assay. Extracted genomic DNA from each cell subset was spread evenly across all wells of several immunoSEQ 96-well plates, with each plate serving as a replicate. For sorted subsets, each replicate PCR was loaded with 200 ng genomic DNA, equivalent to some 31,000 T cell genomes. Purified libraries were quantified with a Qubit 3.0 fluorometer, sized on a Bioanalyzer 2100, and re-quantified with the KAPA Library Quantification kit. A separate single-read 150-cycle Illumina NextSeq 550 flow cell was used to sequence each immunoSEQ 96-well plate. The original pipeline was this. The immunoSEQ output contained only junctional sequences without quality scores, so filtering could not match that applied to full-length reads. Sequences were annotated with PyIR, a Python wrapper for IgBLAST v1.9, using IMGT germline references to assign V/J genes and CDR3. Reads with weak V/J assignments (E-value above 1e-6), missing CDR3, stop codons, out-of-frame junctions, or ambiguous translated residues were removed. V3J clonotypes were defined as sequences sharing an identical inferred V gene, J gene, and CDR3 amino acid sequence. To compute the percentage overlap between repertoires, the number of shared unique clonotypes was divided by the size of the smaller repertoire. RTK rarefaction, the Chao1 estimator, and Recon v2.1 estimates of unobserved clonotypes were used to assess repertoire richness. OLGA was used to compute generation probabilities for all TCRbeta clonotypes that the gDNA method yielded from a handful of donors. TCRdb obtained this table from immuneACCESS and retained in-frame rearrangements with V and J assigned. These tables miss some clones; where compared with another copy, unresolved V genes account for less than half of the shortfall, and the remainder is unexplained. That table furnishes V, J and clone size, whereas the DNA furnished D and trimming. This sample has hundreds of thousands of clones in its table, and roughly 96% of those were observed once. The ten biggest clones cover 0.11% of the sample.

CD8 naive samples consisted of CD45RO-negative cells that were positively selected for CCR7, yielding a CD45RA+CCR7+ population without TemRA cells. The donors were healthy, HIV-negative adults with no recently reported acute infections or vaccinations. Only Caucasian adults living in Nashville, Tennessee, USA were represented among the donors. After blood collection by leukapheresis, PBMCs were isolated using Ficoll-Histopaque density gradient centrifugation and then cryopreserved in the vapor phase of liquid nitrogen. Analytical flow cytometry was used to check the purity and quantity of each magnetically sorted T cell population. Genomic DNA was isolated from each sorted fraction and quantified by UV absorbance on a Nanodrop 2000c.

The specimen was naive CD8+ T cells sorted from blood. The cell subset or site tag for this specimen amounts to: CD45RA+CCR7+. Here the chain combines TRBV13 and TRBJ2-3, with an unclear D gene assignment. The sequence derives from a woman aged 25 to 45 in good health. The CDR3 corresponds to CASSPPVRSTDTQYF. In nucleotides, the sequence is TGTGCCAGCAGCCCCCCAGTTCGGAGCACAGATACGCAGTATTTT. Where the CDR3 stops, the reference TRBV13 and TRBJ2-3 genes take over; the full variable domain is AAGVIQSPRHLIKEKRETATLKCYPIPRHDTVYWYQQGPGQDPQFLISFYEKMQSDKGSIPDRFSAQQFSDYHSELNMSSLELGDSALYFCASSPPVRSTDTQYFGPGTRLTVL.